This T cell receptor beta chain was observed in a study of cytomegalovirus exposure and HLA in healthy donors. Study details: The 120 validation repertoires, a later analysis reported, used the same platform as the approximately 730 repertoires from the first cohort.

TCRdb's copy holds only in-frame clones and misses some; the assay was immunoSEQ multiplex PCR. This table holds around 150,000 clones, nearly 90% found once. A note on this clone: The target antigen is unknown.

Study observations and caveats: The study put about 180 TCR beta chains on its list as cytomegalovirus-associated. TCR sequences were mostly rare, though some public TCRs occurred in many donors. The finding came from a later analysis; first-cohort TCR clusters tended to co-occur in the roughly 110 validation repertoires.

J was trimmed by 4 bases and V by 4 bases; bases with no gene match: 5. The CDR3 sequence is 15 residues long. Germline CDR1 reads SGDLS; CDR2 reads YYNGEE. Sequences were obtained from PBMCs. The clonotype was recovered from a man younger than 35 in good health and CMV-seropositive. The V gene is TRBV9, the J gene TRBJ2-1; 10 bases are a match to TRBD2. DNA for the CDR3: TGTGCCAGCAGCATTAGCGGGAGGCGTTACAATGAGCAGTTCTTC. It codes for CASSISGRRYNEQFF. The variable domain in full, with the rest retrieved from reference TRBV9 and TRBJ2-1, is DSGVTQTPKHLITATGQRVTLRCSPRSGDLSVYWYQQSLDQGLQFLIQYYNGEERAKGNILERFSAQQFPDLHSELNLSSLELGDSALYFCASSISGRRYNEQFFGPGTRLTVL.